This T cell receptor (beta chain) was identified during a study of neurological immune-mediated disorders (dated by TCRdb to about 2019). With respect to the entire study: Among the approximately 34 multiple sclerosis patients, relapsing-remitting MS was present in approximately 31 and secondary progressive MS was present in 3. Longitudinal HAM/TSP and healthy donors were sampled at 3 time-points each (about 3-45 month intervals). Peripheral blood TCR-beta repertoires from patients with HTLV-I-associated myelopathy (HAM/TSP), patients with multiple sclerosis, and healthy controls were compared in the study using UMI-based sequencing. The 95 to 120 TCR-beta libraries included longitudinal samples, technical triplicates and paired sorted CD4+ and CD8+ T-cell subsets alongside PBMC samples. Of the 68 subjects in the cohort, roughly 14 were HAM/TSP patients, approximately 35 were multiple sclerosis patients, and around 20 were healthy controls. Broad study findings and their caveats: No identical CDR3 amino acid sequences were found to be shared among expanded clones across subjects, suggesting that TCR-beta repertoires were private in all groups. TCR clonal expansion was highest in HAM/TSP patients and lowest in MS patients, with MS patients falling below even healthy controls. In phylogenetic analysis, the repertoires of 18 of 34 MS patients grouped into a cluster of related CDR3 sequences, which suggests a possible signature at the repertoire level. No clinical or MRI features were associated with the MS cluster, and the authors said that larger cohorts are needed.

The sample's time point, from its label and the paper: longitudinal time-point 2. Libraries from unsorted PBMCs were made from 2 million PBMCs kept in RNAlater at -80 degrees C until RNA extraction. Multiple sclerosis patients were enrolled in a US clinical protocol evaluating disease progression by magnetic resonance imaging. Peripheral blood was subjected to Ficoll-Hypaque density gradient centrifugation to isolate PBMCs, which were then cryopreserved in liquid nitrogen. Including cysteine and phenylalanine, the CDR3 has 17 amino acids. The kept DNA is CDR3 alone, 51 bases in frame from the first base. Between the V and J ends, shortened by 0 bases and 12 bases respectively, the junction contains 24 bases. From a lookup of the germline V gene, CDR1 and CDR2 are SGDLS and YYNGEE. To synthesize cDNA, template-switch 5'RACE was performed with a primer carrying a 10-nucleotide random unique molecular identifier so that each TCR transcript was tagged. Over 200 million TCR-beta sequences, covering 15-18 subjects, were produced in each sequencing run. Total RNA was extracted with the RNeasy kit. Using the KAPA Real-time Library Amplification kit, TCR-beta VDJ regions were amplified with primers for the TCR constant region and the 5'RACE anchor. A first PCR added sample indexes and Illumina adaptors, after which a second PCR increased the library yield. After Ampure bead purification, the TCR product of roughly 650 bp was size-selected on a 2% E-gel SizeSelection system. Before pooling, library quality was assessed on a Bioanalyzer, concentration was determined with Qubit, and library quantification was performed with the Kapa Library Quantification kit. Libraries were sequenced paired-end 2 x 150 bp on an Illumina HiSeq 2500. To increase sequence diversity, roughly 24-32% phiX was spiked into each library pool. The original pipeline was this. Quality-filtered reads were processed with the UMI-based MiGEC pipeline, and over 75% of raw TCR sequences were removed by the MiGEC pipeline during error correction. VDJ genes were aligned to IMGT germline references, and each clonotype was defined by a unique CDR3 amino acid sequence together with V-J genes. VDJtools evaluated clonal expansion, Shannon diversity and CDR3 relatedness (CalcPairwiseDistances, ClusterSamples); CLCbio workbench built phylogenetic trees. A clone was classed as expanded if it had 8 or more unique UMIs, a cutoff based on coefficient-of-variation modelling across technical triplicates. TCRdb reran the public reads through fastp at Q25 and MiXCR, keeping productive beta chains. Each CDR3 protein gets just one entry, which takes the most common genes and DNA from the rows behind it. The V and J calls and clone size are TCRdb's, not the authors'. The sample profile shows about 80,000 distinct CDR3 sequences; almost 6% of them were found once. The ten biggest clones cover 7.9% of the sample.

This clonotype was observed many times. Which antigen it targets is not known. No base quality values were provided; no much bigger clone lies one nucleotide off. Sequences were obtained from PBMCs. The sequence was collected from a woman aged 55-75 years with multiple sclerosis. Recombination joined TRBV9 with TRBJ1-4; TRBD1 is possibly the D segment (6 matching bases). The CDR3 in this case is CASSVAEGPGKQGELFF. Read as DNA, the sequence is TGTGCCAGCAGCGTAGCCGAGGGGCCGGGTAAACAGGGAGAACTGTTTTTT.